Here is one T cell receptor beta chain with its context. Its target is not known. These data come from a study of cytomegalovirus exposure and HLA in healthy donors. The study, taken as a whole, reports: Some V segments, including TRBV6-2 and TRBV6-3, were excluded as indistinguishable. Earlier analysis yielded a pattern in which most TCR beta V segments were productive about 87% or about 30% of the time. The study flagged about 160 TCR beta chains as cytomegalovirus-associated. What TCR beta sequences reportedly achieved was accurate prediction of HLA-A and HLA-B alleles in most subjects.

V lost 1 base, J lost 11 bases, and 11 bases lay in between. From germline, CDR1 is LNHNV and CDR2 YYDKDF (reference sequence). The CDR3 spans 13 residues. Researchers ran the PCR with 60 Vbeta and 13 Jbeta primers. Sequencing was performed with immunoSEQ multiplex PCR; in TCRdb, only in-frame clones are kept and a portion is missing. The sample lists 120,000 or so clones; about 81% were seen once. The V and J genes are TRBV15 and TRBJ1-4, with unresolved D. Sequenced input: PBMCs. This clonotype was sampled from a woman aged 40 to 50 in good health and CMV-seropositive. For the CDR3, the DNA is TGTGCCACCAGCAGAGGAGAGGGCTGGAAACTGTTTTTT. Amino acid sequence: CATSRGEGWKLFF. Full variable domain (rest looked up from reference TRBV15 and TRBJ1-4): DAMVIQNPRYQVTQFGKPVTLSCSQTLNHNVMYWYQQKSSQAPKLLFHYYDKDFNNEADTPDNFQSRRPNTSFCFLDIRSPGLGDTAMYLCATSRGEGWKLFFGSGTQLSVL.